This T cell receptor (beta chain) was identified during a study of post-analysis software for immune sequencing data. TCR beta libraries were prepared from cDNA with unique molecular identifiers. TCRdb processed the PCR reads anew with MiXCR; each CDR3 protein has one entry. The table records about 760,000 distinct CDR3 sequences, roughly 30% of them present only once. This CDR3 spans 15 amino acids. Trimming cost V 0 bases and J 5 bases, with 13 bases left between them. Germline V CDR1 and CDR2: PRHDT, FYEKMQ (reference sequence). Note on this clonotype: What it binds is unknown.

Study outcomes and limitations: Samples made in the same batch grouped tightly together by F measure. In multiple sclerosis, normalized Chao1 diversity was significantly below that of controls. Patients had higher frequencies than controls of about 5 TRBV segments, including TRBV5-6, TRBV5-1 and TRBV20-1.

The TCR comes from a girl aged 10-17 years with multiple sclerosis. The chain employs TRBV13 and TRBJ1-1, with D tentatively TRBD1 (5 bases). Sequenced material: blood. The CDR3: CASSLGPWGGTEAFF. In DNA form, the CDR3 reads TGTGCCAGCAGCTTAGGGCCCTGGGGGGGGACTGAAGCTTTCTTT. The full variable domain, with the rest looked up from reference TRBV13 and TRBJ1-1, is AAGVIQSPRHLIKEKRETATLKCYPIPRHDTVYWYQQGPGQDPQFLISFYEKMQSDKGSIPDRFSAQQFSDYHSELNMSSLELGDSALYFCASSLGPWGGTEAFFGQGTRLTVV.